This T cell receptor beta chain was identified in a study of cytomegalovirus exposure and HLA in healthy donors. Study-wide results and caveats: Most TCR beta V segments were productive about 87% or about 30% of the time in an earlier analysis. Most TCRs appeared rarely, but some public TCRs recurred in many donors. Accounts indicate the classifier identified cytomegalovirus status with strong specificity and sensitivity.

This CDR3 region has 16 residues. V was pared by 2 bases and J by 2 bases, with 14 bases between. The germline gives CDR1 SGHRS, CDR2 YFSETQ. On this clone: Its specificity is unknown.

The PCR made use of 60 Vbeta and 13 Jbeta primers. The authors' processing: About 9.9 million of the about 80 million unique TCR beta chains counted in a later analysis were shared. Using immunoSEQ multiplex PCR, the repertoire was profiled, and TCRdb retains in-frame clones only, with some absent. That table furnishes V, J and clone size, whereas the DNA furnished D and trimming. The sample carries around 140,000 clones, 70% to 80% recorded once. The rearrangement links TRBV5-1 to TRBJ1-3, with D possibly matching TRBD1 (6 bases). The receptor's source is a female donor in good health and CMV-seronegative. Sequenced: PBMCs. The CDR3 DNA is TGCGCCAGCAGCTTTTACGGACAGTCTACTGGAAACACCATATATTTT. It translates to CASSFYGQSTGNTIYF.